This T cell receptor (beta chain) originates from a study of T cell responses to AZD1222 COVID-19 vaccine. Study-level points and caveats: Close to half of all spike-specific TCRs reportedly target regions of the variants that are unmutated. Mostly white British, mostly female donors; authors suggested clonal diversity may be underestimated.

Per germline, CDR1 SGHVS and CDR2 FQNEAQ. V lost 5 bases to trimming and J lost 10 bases; unmatched junction nucleotides: 11. There are 14 residues in the CDR3. A note on this clone: Antigen unknown.

Measured with immunoSEQ multiplex PCR; TCRdb has only the in-frame clones, and not every one. The table shows about 150,000 clones, with about 88% occurring only once. The receptor was isolated from an adult in good health. The sample in question was peripheral blood, obtained on day 0 of AZD1222 vaccination. The chain uses TRBV7-8 and TRBJ2-3; 8 bases are shared with TRBD1. This CDR3 is CASSPGQGGVAQYF. The CDR3 DNA reads as TGTGCCAGCAGCCCCGGACAGGGTGGGGTCGCGCAGTATTTT.